The following is a TCR beta chain sequence with its context. This sample was taken from a study of blood T cell repertoires in COVID-19. Overall study: Sites in the United States, Italy and Spain provided acute and convalescent COVID-19 samples.

The table came from immunoSEQ multiplex PCR; TCRdb's copy has only in-frame clones and leaves some out. The sample carries under 150,000 clones, more than 70% recorded once. Germline V gene data show CDR1 as SGHTA and CDR2 as FQGNSA. Trimming took 5 bases from V and 0 from J, leaving 11 bases between them. CDR3 length equals 16 residues. This clonotype was sampled from a man aged 60-69 years with acute or convalescent COVID-19. Source material: peripheral blood. The chain carries TRBV7-2 and TRBJ1-6; D unclear. Here the CDR3 DNA reads TGTGCCAGCAGCCCCCAGTTAAGCTCCTATAATTCACCCCTCCACTTT. Protein product: CASSPQLSSYNSPLHF.